The clone carrying this TCR beta chain occurred a few times. Authors' analysis steps: Amplifying reference gene primers gave estimates of nucleated cell counts. The repertoire was sequenced with immunoSEQ multiplex PCR; TCRdb's copy has only in-frame clones and lacks some. V, J and clone size are those of that table, while D and trimming were read from the DNA. This sample has 65,000 to 90,000 clones, with over 75% found just once. These data belong to a study of blood T cell repertoires in COVID-19. Study as a whole: The samples span acute and convalescent COVID-19 from the United States, Italy and Spain. The cDNA or gDNA used as material had been derived from T cells, B-cell-depleted T cells, or PBMCs.

Germline lookup yields CDR1 LNHDA and CDR2 SQIVND (reference sequence). This CDR3 has 15 residues. Trimming stripped 3 bases from V and 5 bases from J, with 14 bases between. The chain couples TRBV19 to TRBJ2-1; a weak D match, TRBD2 (5 bases). Sample: peripheral blood. The TCR sequence derives from a woman aged 55-69 years with acute or convalescent COVID-19. The CDR3 coding sequence is TGTGCCAGTAGTATTTGGGAGCCAAAGAACAATGAGCAGTTCTTC. Its protein is CASSIWEPKNNEQFF.